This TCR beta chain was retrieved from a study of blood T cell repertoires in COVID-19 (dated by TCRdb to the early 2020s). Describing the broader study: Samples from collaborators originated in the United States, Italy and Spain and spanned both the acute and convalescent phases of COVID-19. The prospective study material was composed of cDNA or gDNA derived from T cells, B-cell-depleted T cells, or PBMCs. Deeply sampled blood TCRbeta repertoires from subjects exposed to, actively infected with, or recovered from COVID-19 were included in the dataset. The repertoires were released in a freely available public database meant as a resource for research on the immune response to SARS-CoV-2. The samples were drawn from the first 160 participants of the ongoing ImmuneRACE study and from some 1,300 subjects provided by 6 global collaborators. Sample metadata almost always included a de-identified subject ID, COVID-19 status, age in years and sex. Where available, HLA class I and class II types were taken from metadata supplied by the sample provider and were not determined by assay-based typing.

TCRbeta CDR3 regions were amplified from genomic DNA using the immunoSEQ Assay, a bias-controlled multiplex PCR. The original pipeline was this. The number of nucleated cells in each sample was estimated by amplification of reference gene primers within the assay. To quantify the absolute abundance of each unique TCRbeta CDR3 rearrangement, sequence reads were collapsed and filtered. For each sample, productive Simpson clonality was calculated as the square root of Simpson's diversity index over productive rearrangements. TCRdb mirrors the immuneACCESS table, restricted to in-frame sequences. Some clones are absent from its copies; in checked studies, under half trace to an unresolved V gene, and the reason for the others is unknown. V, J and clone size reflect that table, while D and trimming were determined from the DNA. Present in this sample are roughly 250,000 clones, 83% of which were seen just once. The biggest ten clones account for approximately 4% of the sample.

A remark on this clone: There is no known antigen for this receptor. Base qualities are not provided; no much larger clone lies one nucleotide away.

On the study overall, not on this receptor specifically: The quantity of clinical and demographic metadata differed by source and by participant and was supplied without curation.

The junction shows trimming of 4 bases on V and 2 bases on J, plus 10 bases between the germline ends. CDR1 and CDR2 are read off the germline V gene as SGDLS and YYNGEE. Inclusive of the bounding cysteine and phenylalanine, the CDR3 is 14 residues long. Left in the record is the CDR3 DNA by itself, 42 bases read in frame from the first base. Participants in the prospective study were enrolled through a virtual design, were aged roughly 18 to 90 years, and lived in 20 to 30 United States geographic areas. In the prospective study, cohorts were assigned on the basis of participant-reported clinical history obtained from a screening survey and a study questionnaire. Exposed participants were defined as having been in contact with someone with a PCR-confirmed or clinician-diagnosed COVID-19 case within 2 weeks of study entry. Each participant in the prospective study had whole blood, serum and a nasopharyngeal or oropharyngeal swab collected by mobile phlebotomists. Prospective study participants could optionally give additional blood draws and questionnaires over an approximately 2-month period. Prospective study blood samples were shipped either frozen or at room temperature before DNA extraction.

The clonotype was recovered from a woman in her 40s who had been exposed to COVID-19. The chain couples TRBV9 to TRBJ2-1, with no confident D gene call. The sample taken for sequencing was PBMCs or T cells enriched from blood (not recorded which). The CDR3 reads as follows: CASSPNGPYNEQFF. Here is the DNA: TGTGCCAGCAGCCCCAATGGCCCCTACAATGAGCAGTTCTTC. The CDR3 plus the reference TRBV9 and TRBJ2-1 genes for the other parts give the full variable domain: DSGVTQTPKHLITATGQRVTLRCSPRSGDLSVYWYQQSLDQGLQFLIQYYNGEERAKGNILERFSAQQFPDLHSELNLSSLELGDSALYFCASSPNGPYNEQFFGPGTRLTVL.